These 11 T cell receptor beta chains were all obtained from the same sample, sequenced in a study of blood T cell repertoires in COVID-19. Method: immunoSEQ multiplex PCR; TCRdb's copy keeps in-frame clones and lacks some. Here the sample spans 52,000 or so clones, about 87% being singletons. Sequenced: peripheral blood. All receptors derive from a man aged 40-49 years with COVID-19, enrolled during active disease.

This rearrangement joins TRBV19 to TRBJ2-3; 10 bases match TRBD2. CDR3 length equals 16 residues. With 3 bases clipped from V and 0 bases from J, the junction kept 3 bases outside the gene matches. CDR1 and CDR2 (germline): LNHDA, SQIVND (reference sequence). CDR3 bases: TGTGCCAGTAGTATCCTAGCGGGGGCAAGCACAGATACGCAGTATTTT. It yields the protein CASSILAGASTDTQYF. Together with reference TRBV19 and TRBJ2-3, the CDR3 gives the full variable domain: DGGITQSPKYLFRKEGQNVTLSCEQNLNHDAMYWYRQDPGQGLRLIYYSQIVNDFQKGDIAEGYSVSREKKESFPLTVTSAQKNPTAFYLCASSILAGASTDTQYFGPGTRLTVL.

This sequence joins TRBV28 and TRBJ2-7; 8 bases are shared with TRBD1. With V trimmed by 5 bases and J by 2 bases, 11 bases remained unmatched. This CDR3 has 16 residues. The V gene's germline CDR1 is MDHEN and CDR2 SYDVKM. CDR3 region: CASSPDLGTGPYEQYF. For the CDR3, the DNA is TGTGCCAGCAGTCCGGACCTAGGGACAGGACCCTACGAGCAGTACTTC.

V gene TRBV4-1 combines with J gene TRBJ2-3; D gene uncertain. This CDR3 is 14 amino acids long. The germline V gene has CDR1 MGHRA and CDR2 YSYEKL. The ends were cut back, 0 bases at V and 4 bases at J, with 8 bases in the middle. CDR3 nucleotides: TGCGCCAGCAGCCAAGAGCTAGAGGCAGATACGCAGTATTTT. It specifies CASSQELEADTQYF.

The genes are TRBV5-1 and TRBJ2-5; D unresolved. Trimming removed 4 bases from V and 5 bases from J, with 6 bases in between. Germline CDR1 is SGHRS and CDR2 is YFSETQ. The CDR3 extends over 11 amino acids. The CDR3, as DNA: TGCGCCAGCAGCAAGGAGGAGACCCAGTACTTC. It is translated as CASSKEETQYF.

The chain employs TRBV7-2 and TRBJ2-3; TRBD2 agrees at 7 bases. The V and J ends lost 1 base and 0 bases, in that order; junction bases with no gene match: 1. CDR3 length: 15 residues. Germline CDR1 is SGHTA and CDR2 is FQGNSA. CDR3 residues: CASSLGGLSTDTQYF. The CDR3 region has the DNA TGTGCCAGCAGCTTAGGGGGACTAAGCACAGATACGCAGTATTTT.

The rearrangement links TRBV19 to TRBJ2-3, with 12 bases aligning to TRBD1. Germline assignment: CDR1 LNHDA and CDR2 SQIVND (reference sequence). The CDR3 runs to 17 residues. V was pared by 4 bases and J by 5 bases, with 10 bases of the junction left unmatched. CDR3 region: CASSTYRDRGRGDTQYF. The CDR3 DNA reads as TGTGCCAGTAGTACCTATCGGGACAGGGGGCGAGGAGATACGCAGTATTTT.

The chain recombines TRBV11-2 with TRBJ2-4; tentatively, D is TRBD2 (5 bases). V was cut by 5 bases and J by 2 bases, with 10 bases left in between. The CDR3 spans 14 residues. Germline CDR1 reads SGHAT; CDR2 reads FQNNGV. This chain's CDR3 is CASSRGATKNIQYF. The DNA for the CDR3 is TGTGCCAGCAGCCGGGGAGCTACCAAAAACATTCAGTACTTC.

The CDR3 DNA reads TGTGCCAGCAGTTTATGGGGACAGTTAAAGAACACTGAAGCTTTCTTT. Amino acid sequence: CASSLWGQLKNTEAFF. The rearrangement uses TRBV27 and TRBJ1-1; 7 nucleotides agree with TRBD1. Trimming took 1 base from V and 1 from J; bases not matched to a gene: 6. This CDR3 region has 16 residues. Per the germline V gene, CDR1 is MNHEY and CDR2 is SMNVEV (reference sequence).

The chain recombines TRBV21-1 with TRBJ2-7; the table calls TRBD1, which could not be checked here. TRBV21-1 corresponds to a pseudogene. The CDR3 has 15 amino acids. CDR3 DNA: TGTGCCAGGGACAACCGGGACAGGGGGCTGTACGAGCAGTACTTC. Its translation: CARDNRDRGLYEQYF.

The J gene is TRBJ2-7, the V gene TRBV30; D is unclear. The V gene lost 1 base and the J gene lost 1 base, with 2 bases spanning the gap. The germline CDR1 and CDR2 sequences are GTSNPN and SVGIG (reference sequence). This CDR3 region has 11 residues. CDR3 sequence: CAWSASYEQYF. The CDR3 DNA reads as TGTGCCTGGAGTGCTTCCTACGAGCAGTACTTC.

The genes are TRBV30 and TRBJ1-5; 7 bases are a match to TRBD1. Germline values: CDR1 GTSNPN, CDR2 SVGIG (reference sequence). The V and J ends lost 2 bases and 5 bases, in that order; junction bases with no gene match: 6. The CDR3 contains 14 residues. Here the CDR3 DNA reads TGTGCCTGGAGTCCGGGACAGTCGTATCAGCCCCAGCATTTT. It yields the protein CAWSPGQSYQPQHF.